This is a list of T cell receptor beta chains from one sample in a study of CD8+ T cells in alopecia areata. Generated by immunoSEQ multiplex PCR, the TCRdb table keeps only in-frame clones and is missing some. Among some 170,000 clones, 58% were seen once, and the ten largest hold approximately 16%. This specimen consisted of CD4+ T cells sorted from blood, obtained around week 55, from a patient treated with tofacitinib. Every receptor here comes from a human donor with alopecia areata. Both conserved end residues are part of each CDR3. A D gene is named only where the DNA matches it firmly. Not every row has a clone size; where given, it reads once, few, many or a size class.

v_gene	abundance	j_gene	d_gene	CDR3aa	CDR3nt
TRBV5-1	NA	TRBJ2-7	TRBD2	CASSQIGGYEQYF	TGCGCCAGCAGCCAAATCGGGGGGTACGAGCAGTACTTC
TRBV30	NA	TRBJ1-6	NA	CAWSEVFSSPLHF	TGTGCCTGGAGTGAGGTCTTTAGTTCACCCCTCCACTTT
TRBV7-9	NA	TRBJ2-3	NA	CASSLEGDTQYF	TGTGCCAGCAGCTTAGAGGGAGATACGCAGTATTTT
TRBV4-2	NA	TRBJ2-3	NA	CASSQIGSDTQYF	TGTGCCAGCAGCCAAATAGGCTCAGATACGCAGTATTTT
TRBV20-1	NA	TRBJ1-1	NA	CSASDPTEAFF	TGCAGTGCCTCCGATCCCACTGAAGCTTTCTTT
TRBV30	NA	TRBJ2-7	NA	CAWSTIYEQYF	TGTGCCTGGAGCACCATTTACGAGCAGTACTTC
TRBV7-9	NA	TRBJ2-3	NA	CASSQGTDTDTQYF	TGTGCCAGCAGCCAAGGGACCGACACAGATACGCAGTATTTT
TRBV10-3	NA	TRBJ2-7	TRBD1	CAISWDRASGEQYF	TGTGCCATCAGCTGGGACAGGGCTAGTGGGGAGCAGTACTTC
TRBV7-7	NA	TRBJ2-3	NA	CASSLGAGTPNTDTQYF	TGTGCTAGCAGCTTAGGGGCCGGGACTCCTAACACAGATACGCAGTATTTT
TRBV6-1	NA	TRBJ1-6	NA	CASSETQPGSPLHF	TGTGCCAGCAGTGAAACGCAGCCTGGGTCACCCCTCCACTTT
TRBV29-1	few	TRBJ2-7	NA	CSVEDPGSYEQYF	TGCAGCGTTGAAGACCCTGGCTCCTACGAGCAGTACTTC
TRBV4-1	NA	TRBJ2-7	TRBD1	CASSLRTGDEQYF	TGCGCCAGCAGCCTCCGGACAGGGGACGAGCAGTACTTC
TRBV5-1	NA	TRBJ2-5	NA	CASRTEETQYF	TGCGCCAGCAGGACGGAAGAGACCCAGTACTTC
TRBV18	once	TRBJ2-7	NA	CASSPPSGTAYEQYF	TGTGCCAGCTCACCACCATCAGGGACGGCCTACGAGCAGTACTTC
TRBV29-1	few	TRBJ2-2	NA	CSVAKTGELFF	TGCAGCGTCGCCAAAACCGGGGAGCTGTTTTTT
TRBV6-1	NA	TRBJ2-5	TRBD1	CASSAGQGLGQETQYF	TGTGCCAGCAGTGCTGGACAGGGTCTGGGCCAAGAGACCCAGTACTTC
TRBV7-8	NA	TRBJ1-2	NA	CASSLGAGYTF	TGTGCCAGCAGCTTAGGGGCCGGCTACACCTTC
TRBV7-6	NA	TRBJ2-4	NA	CASSLGGAPNNIQYF	TGTGCCAGCAGCTTAGGGGGGGCCCCCAATAACATTCAGTACTTC
TRBV30	once	TRBJ2-3	NA	CAWSDRSTDTQYF	TGTGCCTGGAGCGACAGGTCCACAGATACGCAGTATTTT
TRBV4-2	NA	TRBJ1-4	NA	CASSQGGTNEKLFF	TGTGCCAGCAGCCAAGGGGGAACTAATGAAAAACTGTTTTTT
TRBV10-3	NA	TRBJ1-6	NA	CAISAPDSPLHF	TGTGCCATCAGTGCTCCAGACTCACCCCTCCACTTT
TRBV15	NA	TRBJ2-5	TRBD2	CATYKRTSLETQYF	TGTGCCACCTATAAGCGGACTAGTCTGGAGACCCAGTACTTC
TRBV25-1	NA	TRBJ2-7	NA	CASRADVLYEQYF	TGTGCCAGCAGAGCGGACGTCCTCTACGAGCAGTACTTC
TRBV30	NA	TRBJ1-6	TRBD1	CAWMTGYNSPLHF	TGTGCCTGGATGACAGGGTATAATTCACCCCTCCACTTT
TRBV7-9	few	TRBJ1-6	TRBD1	CASGRDSNSPLHF	TGTGCCAGCGGCCGGGACAGTAATTCACCCCTCCACTTT
TRBV30	NA	TRBJ1-6	NA	CAWSSNSPLHF	TGTGCCTGGAGTTCTAATTCACCCCTCCACTTT
TRBV6-5	NA	TRBJ2-2	TRBD1	CASSRQGFPGELFF	TGTGCCAGCAGCCGACAGGGATTTCCCGGGGAGCTGTTTTTT
TRBV19	few	TRBJ2-1	TRBD1	CASSRIDRGSYNEQFF	TGTGCCAGTAGTCGAATCGACAGGGGCTCCTACAATGAGCAGTTCTTC
TRBV5-6	once	TRBJ1-1	NA	CASSFYDRSPSAFF	TGTGCCAGCAGCTTCTACGACCGCTCCCCGTCAGCTTTCTTT
TRBV29-1	NA	TRBJ2-2	NA	CSVGDTSNTGELFF	TGCAGCGTTGGGGACACCTCGAACACCGGGGAGCTGTTTTTT
TRBV30	few	TRBJ2-2	NA	CAWSVRSGTGELFF	TGTGCCTGGAGTGTACGGTCGGGGACCGGGGAGCTGTTTTTT
TRBV2	NA	TRBJ2-3	NA	CASSEGIRAGTDTQYF	TGTGCCAGCAGTGAAGGGATCAGGGCCGGCACAGATACGCAGTATTTT
TRBV4-1	NA	TRBJ2-5	NA	CASSQDGMVETQYF	TGCGCCAGCAGCCAAGATGGGATGGTAGAGACCCAGTACTTC
TRBV6-5	once	TRBJ2-7	NA	CASKGGNYEQYF	TGTGCCAGCAAGGGGGGTAACTACGAGCAGTACTTC
TRBV30	few	TRBJ1-1	NA	CAWSGRGGITEAFF	TGTGCCTGGAGTGGCCGGGGGGGGATCACTGAAGCTTTCTTT
TRBV11-2	many	TRBJ1-1	NA	CASSLQAQKNTEAFF	TGTGCCAGCAGTCTACAAGCACAGAAAAACACTGAAGCTTTCTTT
TRBV6-5	NA	TRBJ1-1	TRBD1	CASSYPGTGEAFF	TGTGCCAGCAGTTACCCAGGGACAGGTGAAGCTTTCTTT
TRBV19	once	TRBJ2-2	NA	CASSSQWISNTGELFF	TGTGCCAGTAGTAGTCAGTGGATTTCGAACACCGGGGAGCTGTTTTTT
TRBV2	NA	TRBJ1-1	NA	CASRDGSLGTEAFF	TGTGCCAGCAGGGACGGCTCCCTGGGCACTGAAGCTTTCTTT
TRBV30	NA	TRBJ1-6	NA	CAWSVSSSNSPLHF	TGTGCCTGGAGTGTATCCAGTAGTAATTCACCCCTCCACTTT
TRBV30	NA	TRBJ1-5	NA	CAWSRGPASNQPQHF	TGTGCCTGGAGTCGTGGGCCCGCCAGCAATCAGCCCCAGCATTTT
TRBV7-6	NA	TRBJ1-5	NA	CASSFERQINQPQHF	TGTGCCAGCAGCTTTGAACGTCAGATCAATCAGCCCCAGCATTTT
TRBV7-9	NA	TRBJ1-5	NA	CASSPGVGGSNQPQHF	TGTGCCAGCAGCCCAGGGGTCGGGGGAAGCAATCAGCCCCAGCATTTT
TRBV6-4	NA	TRBJ1-2	NA	CASSDLGTMRYTF	TGTGCCAGCAGTGACTTAGGGACTATGCGCTACACCTTC
TRBV10-3	once	TRBJ2-6	NA	CAISGSREYSGANVLTF	TGTGCCATCAGTGGAAGCAGGGAGTACTCTGGGGCCAACGTCCTGACTTTC
TRBV25-1	NA	TRBJ1-5	NA	CASRFGNQPQHF	TGTGCCAGCAGGTTCGGCAATCAGCCCCAGCATTTT
TRBV29-1	few	TRBJ1-1	NA	CSVTPSRQLNTEAFF	TGCAGCGTTACCCCCTCCCGACAGCTGAACACTGAAGCTTTCTTT
TRBV5-1	NA	TRBJ2-2	NA	CASSLGLKELGTGELFF	TGCGCCAGCAGCTTGGGCCTAAAGGAATTGGGAACCGGGGAGCTGTTTTTT
TRBV10-2	NA	TRBJ2-3	NA	CASSESSTRADTQYF	TGCGCCAGCAGTGAGTCTTCGACAAGGGCGGATACGCAGTATTTT
TRBV7-2	NA	TRBJ1-6	NA	CASSKPVEGVPLHF	TGTGCCAGCAGCAAACCGGTTGAGGGAGTACCCCTCCACTTT
TRBV29-1	NA	TRBJ2-1	TRBD2	CSVSSGGSNEQFF	TGCAGCGTTTCTAGCGGGGGGTCCAATGAGCAGTTCTTC
TRBV5-1	NA	TRBJ2-7	NA	CASKPEGGSYEQYF	TGCGCCAGCAAGCCGGAAGGGGGTTCCTACGAGCAGTACTTC
TRBV15	NA	TRBJ1-5	NA	CATSRPGPRVAQHF	TGTGCCACCAGCAGACCCGGGCCCAGGGTTGCCCAGCATTTT
TRBV21-1	NA	TRBJ1-5	NA	CASSKVFRTFNQPQHF	TGTGCCAGCAGCAAAGTATTTCGGACATTCAATCAGCCCCAGCATTTT
TRBV13	few	TRBJ1-4	NA	CASSSPRRSEKLFF	TGTGCCAGCAGCTCCCCCCGACGGAGTGAAAAACTGTTTTTT
TRBV9	NA	TRBJ1-2	NA	CASSVSTDPYGYTF	TGTGCCAGCAGCGTTAGCACAGACCCCTATGGCTACACCTTC
TRBV7-3	NA	TRBJ2-7	TRBD1	CASSPTGTGGYEQYF	TGTGCCAGCAGCCCCACCGGGACAGGGGGCTACGAGCAGTACTTC
TRBV5-1	many	TRBJ2-7	TRBD2	CASSAGTNLYEQYF	TGCGCCAGCAGCGCCGGGACTAACCTATACGAGCAGTACTTC
TRBV9	NA	TRBJ1-2	NA	CASSVASGSRASPDGYTF	TGTGCCAGCAGCGTAGCCTCCGGTTCGCGGGCCTCCCCGGATGGCTACACCTTC